The clone carrying this TCR beta chain has at least ten counts. Through Arm-PCR of CDR3 regions and iRepertoire HTBI primers, TCR beta libraries were built. TCRdb processed the multiplex PCR reads anew with MiXCR; each CDR3 protein has one entry. The sample holds 400,000 to 550,000 distinct CDR3 sequences; roughly 17% are singletons and the top ten take about 11%. The data derive from a study of regulatory T cells in long-lasting Graves disease. The time point: newly diagnosed GD, antithyroid drugs for less than 3 months. After RNA was extracted from PBMCs, the TCR library was made from it. The germline CDR1 and CDR2 sequences are SEHNR and FQNEAQ (reference sequence). This CDR3 has 13 residues. V lost 5 bases and J 4 bases, leaving 12 bases between the germline ends. These same records also appear under a second study, on T cells in Graves' hyperthyroidism and ophthalmopathy.

The sample in question was peripheral blood mononuclear cells (PBMCs), obtained at new diagnosis, from a patient treated with antithyroid drugs. This receptor was identified in a woman aged 25 to 39 with Graves disease. This rearrangement joins TRBV7-9 to TRBJ2-7; D is possibly TRBD1 (5 bases). CDR3 region: CASSPLDSYEQYF. In nucleotides, the CDR3 is TGTGCCAGCAGCCCGTTAGACAGTTACGAGCAGTACTTC.